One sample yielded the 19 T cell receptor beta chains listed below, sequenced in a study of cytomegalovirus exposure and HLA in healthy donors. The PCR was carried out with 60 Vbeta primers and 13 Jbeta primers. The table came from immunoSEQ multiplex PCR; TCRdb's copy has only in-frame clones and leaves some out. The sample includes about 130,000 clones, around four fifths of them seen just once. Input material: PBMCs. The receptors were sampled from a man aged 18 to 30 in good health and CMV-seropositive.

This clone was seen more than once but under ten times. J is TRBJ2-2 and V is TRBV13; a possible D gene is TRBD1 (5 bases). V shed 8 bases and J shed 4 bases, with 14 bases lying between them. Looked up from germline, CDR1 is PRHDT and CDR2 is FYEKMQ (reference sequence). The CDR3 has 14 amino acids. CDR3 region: CASRQGRATGELFF. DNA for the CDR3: TGTGCCAGCCGTCAGGGCAGGGCCACCGGGGAGCTGTTTTTT.

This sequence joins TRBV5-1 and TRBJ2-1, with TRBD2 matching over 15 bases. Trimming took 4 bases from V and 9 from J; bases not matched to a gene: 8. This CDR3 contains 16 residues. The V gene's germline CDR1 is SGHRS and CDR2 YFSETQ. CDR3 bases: TGCGCCAGCAGCACCGGACTAGCGGGGGGGCAAGCTGAGCAGTTCTTC. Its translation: CASSTGLAGGQAEQFF.

The CDR3 loop reads CASSPWTGIQNEQFF. DNA for the CDR3: TGTGCCAGCAGTCCATGGACAGGGATTCAAAATGAGCAGTTCTTC. The rearrangement links TRBV27 to TRBJ2-1; 8 nucleotides align to TRBD1. Germline-derived CDR1 and CDR2 are MNHEY and SMNVEV (reference sequence). After removal of 5 bases from V and 7 bases from J, the junction contained 10 bases not matched to a gene. The CDR3 extends over 15 amino acids.

The CDR3 DNA follows: TGTGCCAGCAGTTTGGTCGAGAATCAGCCCCAGCATTTT. Translated, it gives CASSLVENQPQHF. The gene calls are TRBV27 and TRBJ1-5; D not certain. CDR1 is MNHEY, CDR2 SMNVEV, per germline (reference sequence). V lost 3 bases to trimming and J lost 4 bases, with 7 bases between them. This CDR3 has 13 amino acids.

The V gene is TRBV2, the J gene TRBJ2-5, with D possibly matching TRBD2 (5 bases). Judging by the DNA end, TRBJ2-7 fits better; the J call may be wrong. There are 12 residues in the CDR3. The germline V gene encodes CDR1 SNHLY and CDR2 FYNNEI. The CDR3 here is CASKRTGYEQYF. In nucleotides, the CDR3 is TGTGCCAGCAAAAGAACGGGGTACGAGCAGTACTTC.

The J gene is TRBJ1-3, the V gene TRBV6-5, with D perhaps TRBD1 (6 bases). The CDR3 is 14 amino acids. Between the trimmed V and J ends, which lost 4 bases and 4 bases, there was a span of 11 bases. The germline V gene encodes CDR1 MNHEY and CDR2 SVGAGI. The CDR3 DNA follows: TGTGCCAGCAGTTTGCCAGGGGACGGAAACACCATATATTTT. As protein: CASSLPGDGNTIYF.

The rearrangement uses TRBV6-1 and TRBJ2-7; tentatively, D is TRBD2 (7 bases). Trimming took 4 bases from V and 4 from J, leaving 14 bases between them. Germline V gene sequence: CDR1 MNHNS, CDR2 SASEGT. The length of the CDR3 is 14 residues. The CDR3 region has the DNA TGTGCCAGCAGTGGGGGGGGGACATCTTACGAGCAGTACTTC. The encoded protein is CASSGGGTSYEQYF.

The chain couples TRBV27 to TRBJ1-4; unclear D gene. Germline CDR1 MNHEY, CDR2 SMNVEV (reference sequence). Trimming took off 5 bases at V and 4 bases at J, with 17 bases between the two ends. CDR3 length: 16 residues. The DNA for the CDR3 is TGTGCCAGCAGTCCACGGGTTAATTCCTTTAATGAAAAACTGTTTTTT. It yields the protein CASSPRVNSFNEKLFF.

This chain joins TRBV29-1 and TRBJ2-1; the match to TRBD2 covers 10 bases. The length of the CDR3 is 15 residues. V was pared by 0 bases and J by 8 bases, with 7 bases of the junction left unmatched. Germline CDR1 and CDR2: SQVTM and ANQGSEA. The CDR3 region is CSVEELSGGAYEQFF. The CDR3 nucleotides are TGCAGCGTTGAAGAGCTAAGCGGGGGGGCCTATGAGCAGTTCTTC.

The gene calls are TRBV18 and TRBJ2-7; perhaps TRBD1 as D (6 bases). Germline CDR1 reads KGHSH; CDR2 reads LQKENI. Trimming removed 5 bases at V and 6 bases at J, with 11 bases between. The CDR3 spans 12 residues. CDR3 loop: CASSTGQGEQYF. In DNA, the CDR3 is TGTGCCAGCTCAACAGGGCAAGGCGAGCAGTACTTC.

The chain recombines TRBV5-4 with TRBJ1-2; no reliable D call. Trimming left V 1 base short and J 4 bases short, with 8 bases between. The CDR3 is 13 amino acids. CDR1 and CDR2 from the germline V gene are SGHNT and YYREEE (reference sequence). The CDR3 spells CASSLQAGYGYTF. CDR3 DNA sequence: TGTGCCAGCAGCTTGCAAGCAGGCTATGGCTACACCTTC.

CDR3 sequence reads: CASSPPSGSGTDTQYF. For the CDR3, the DNA is TGCGCCAGCAGCCCTCCGAGCGGATCTGGCACAGATACGCAGTATTTT. The chain uses TRBV5-1 and TRBJ2-3; D may be TRBD2 (5 bases). V shed 4 bases and J shed 1 base, with 16 bases lying between them. In germline, CDR1 is SGHRS, CDR2 YFSETQ. There are 16 residues in the CDR3.

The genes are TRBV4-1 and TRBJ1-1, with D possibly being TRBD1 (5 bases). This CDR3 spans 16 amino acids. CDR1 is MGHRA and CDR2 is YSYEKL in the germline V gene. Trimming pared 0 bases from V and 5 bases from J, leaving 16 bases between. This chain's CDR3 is CASSQDSRGGWTEAFF. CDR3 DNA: TGCGCCAGCAGCCAAGATAGTAGGGGAGGGTGGACTGAAGCTTTCTTT.

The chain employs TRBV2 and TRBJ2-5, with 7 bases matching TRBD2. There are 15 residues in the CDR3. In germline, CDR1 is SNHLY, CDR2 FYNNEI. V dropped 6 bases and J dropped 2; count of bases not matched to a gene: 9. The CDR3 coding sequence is TGTGCCAGCAGGACGAGGGAGGGGACTCAAGAGACCCAGTACTTC. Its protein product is CASRTREGTQETQYF.

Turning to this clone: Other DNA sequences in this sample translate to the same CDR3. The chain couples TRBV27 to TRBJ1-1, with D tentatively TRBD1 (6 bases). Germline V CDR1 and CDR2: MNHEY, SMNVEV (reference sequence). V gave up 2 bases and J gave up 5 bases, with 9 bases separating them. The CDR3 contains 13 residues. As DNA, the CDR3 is TGTGCCAGCAGTTTAGTAGGGGGAACTGAAGCTTTCTTT. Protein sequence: CASSLVGGTEAFF.

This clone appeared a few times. The CDR3 loop is CASRHRGAEGYEQYF. In DNA form, the CDR3 reads TGTGCCAGCCGACATCGGGGGGCCGAAGGATACGAGCAGTACTTC. The chain combines TRBV13 with TRBJ2-7, with D possibly being TRBD2 (7 bases). Between the trimmed V and J ends, which lost 8 bases and 4 bases, there was a span of 21 bases. Looked up from germline, CDR1 is PRHDT and CDR2 is FYEKMQ (reference sequence). The CDR3 is 15 residues long.

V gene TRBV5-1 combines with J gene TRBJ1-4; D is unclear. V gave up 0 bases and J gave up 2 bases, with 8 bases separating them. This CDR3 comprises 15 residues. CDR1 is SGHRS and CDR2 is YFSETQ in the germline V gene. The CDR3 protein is CASSLAGTTNEKLFF. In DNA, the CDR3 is TGCGCCAGCAGCTTGGCGGGAACCACTAATGAAAAACTGTTTTTT.

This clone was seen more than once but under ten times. The CDR3 protein is CASSPPRGRWEKLFF. CDR3 coding DNA: TGTGCCAGCAGCCCCCCCAGGGGGCGATGGGAAAAACTGTTTTTT. The chain employs TRBV28 and TRBJ1-4, with 8 bases that match TRBD1. CDR3 length: 15 amino acids. V dropped 6 bases and J dropped 8; count of bases not matched to a gene: 11. Per germline, CDR1 MDHEN and CDR2 SYDVKM.

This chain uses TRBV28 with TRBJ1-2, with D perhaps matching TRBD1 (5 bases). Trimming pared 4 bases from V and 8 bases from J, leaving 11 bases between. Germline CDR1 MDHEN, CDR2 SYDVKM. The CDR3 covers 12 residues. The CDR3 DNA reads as TGTGCCAGCAGTTCTCAGGGTCGGGGCTACACCTTC. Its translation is CASSSQGRGYTF.